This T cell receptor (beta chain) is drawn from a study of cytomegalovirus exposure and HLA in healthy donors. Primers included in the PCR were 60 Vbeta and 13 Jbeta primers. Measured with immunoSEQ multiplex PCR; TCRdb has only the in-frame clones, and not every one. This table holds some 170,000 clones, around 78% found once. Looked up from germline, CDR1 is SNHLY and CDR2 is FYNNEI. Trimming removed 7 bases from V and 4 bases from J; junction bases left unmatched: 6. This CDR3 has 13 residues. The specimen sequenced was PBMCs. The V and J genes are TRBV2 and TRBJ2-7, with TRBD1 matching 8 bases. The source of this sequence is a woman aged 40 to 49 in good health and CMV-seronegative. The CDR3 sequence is CASTPDRVYEQYF. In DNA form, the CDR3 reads TGTGCCAGCACCCCGGACAGGGTTTACGAGCAGTACTTC.